This is a list of T cell receptor beta chains from one sample in a study of STAT5B mutations in CD4+ large granular lymphocyte leukemia. Assay used: immunoSEQ multiplex PCR; TCRdb lists only in-frame clones, some missing. The sample comprises roughly 32,000 clones, roughly 91% of which are singletons, and roughly 0.38% rests with the top ten. The specimen sequenced was CD4+ T cells from blood buffy coats. These receptors all come from a human donor in good health. CDR3s include the opening cysteine and the closing phenylalanine or tryptophan. Each record gives: clone size, D gene, V gene, J gene, CDR3 DNA, CDR3 protein. A D gene is named only where the DNA matches it firmly. Not all rows give a size; the values are once, few, many and, for expanded clones, a class.

-	TRBD1	TRBV5-1	TRBJ1-1	TGCGCCAGCAGCTCGTATCAGGGGGGAGAAGCTTTCTTT	CASSSYQGGEAFF
-	TRBD1	TRBV2	TRBJ2-6	TGTGCCAACAGGGGGCTGGGGGCCAACGTCCTGACTTTC	CANRGLGANVLTF
-	-	TRBV6-6	TRBJ1-1	TGTGCCAGCAGTGTCCTCGCGGCCCACACTGAAGCTTTCTTT	CASSVLAAHTEAFF
-	-	TRBV7-8	TRBJ2-1	TGTGCCAGCAGCTTAGCTGGGGGGAGTCTCAATGAGCAGTTCTTC	CASSLAGGSLNEQFF
-	-	TRBV28	TRBJ1-2	TGTGCCAGCAGGGAGGCGTCTGGCTACACCTTC	CASREASGYTF
-	-	TRBV27	TRBJ1-2	TGTGCCAGCAGTTTCGGAGGGCTCCCCTATGGCTACACCTTC	CASSFGGLPYGYTF
-	TRBD2	TRBV5-6	TRBJ2-3	TGTGCCAGCAGCTTGTTAGGAGCGGGAGGAGATACGCAGTATTTT	CASSLLGAGGDTQYF
once	TRBD1	TRBV4-1	TRBJ2-3	TGCGCCAGCAGCCAAGACCGACAGGGAAGAGATACGCAGTATTTT	CASSQDRQGRDTQYF
-	TRBD1	TRBV28	TRBJ1-5	TGTGCCAGCAGTACTCGGACAGGGGGTTATTATAGCAATCAGCCCCAGCATTTT	CASSTRTGGYYSNQPQHF
few	TRBD1	TRBV11-2	TRBJ1-2	TGTGCCAGCAGCTCCGCTGGGACAGGCAACTATGGCTACACCTTC	CASSSAGTGNYGYTF
once	TRBD1	TRBV27	TRBJ1-1	TGTGCCAGCAGCCCGGGACAGGTGACGAGTGAAGCTTTCTTT	CASSPGQVTSEAFF
-	TRBD1	TRBV27	TRBJ2-7	TGTGCCAGCAGCCCCCGGACAGGGATGGACGAGCAGTACTTC	CASSPRTGMDEQYF
-	TRBD1	TRBV14	TRBJ1-2	TGTGCCAGCAGCCCAGCCACAGGGGCGAACTATGGCTACACCTTC	CASSPATGANYGYTF
-	TRBD2	TRBV19	TRBJ2-3	TGTGCCAGTAGTCAGCGGGAGATTGCAGATACGCAGTATTTT	CASSQREIADTQYF
-	TRBD1	TRBV5-1	TRBJ1-2	TGCGCCAGCAGCTTGGCCTTAAAGGGATGGGCACAGGGGGCGAGCTCTGGTGGCTACACCTTC	CASSLALKGWAQGASSGGYTF
-	-	TRBV2	TRBJ1-6	TGTGCCGGGAGAGCAAATTCACCCCTCCACTTT	CAGRANSPLHF
once	-	TRBV27	TRBJ2-1	TGTGCCAGCAGCTCCTTGACTAGAGGGACCCACCGGTCCTACAATGAGCAGTTCTTC	CASSSLTRGTHRSYNEQFF
-	-	TRBV12-5	TRBJ1-1	TGTGCTAGTGGTTTGGGAAACACTGAAGCTTTCTTT	CASGLGNTEAFF
-	-	TRBV28	TRBJ1-2	TGTGCCAGCAGTTTCCGGGGGGCGCGGGGCTACACCTTC	CASSFRGARGYTF
-	-	TRBV21-1	TRBJ2-7	TGTGCCAGCAGCAAAGCGCTGGGACTAGCGGGCTCCTACGAGCAGTACTTC	CASSKALGLAGSYEQYF
few	-	TRBV7-9	TRBJ1-2	TGTGCCAGCAGCTTAGAAGTAGGACCCAGAGGCTACACCTTC	CASSLEVGPRGYTF
-	TRBD2	TRBV9	TRBJ2-5	TGTGCCAGCACGAGGGGGCTAGCGGGGGACCAAGAGACCCAGTACTTC	CASTRGLAGDQETQYF
-	TRBD1	TRBV27	TRBJ1-2	TGTGCCAGCAGTTGGTCGGGACAGGGGGACTATGGCTACACCTTC	CASSWSGQGDYGYTF
-	TRBD1	TRBV27	TRBJ1-1	TGTGCCAGCAGAGGGACAGGGAGGACTGAAGCTTTCTTT	CASRGTGRTEAFF
-	-	TRBV11-3	TRBJ2-1	TGTGCCATGACGACTAGTTCCAATGAGCAGTTCTTC	CAMTTSSNEQFF
-	-	TRBV19	TRBJ2-1	TGTGCCAGTAGTACCAGGTCGGTATTGACCTACAATGAGCAGTTCTTC	CASSTRSVLTYNEQFF
once	-	TRBV7-2	TRBJ1-2	TGTGCCAGCAGGCCACTGGCAGGGGGCTACACCTTC	CASRPLAGGYTF
-	-	TRBV5-4	TRBJ1-2	TGTGCCAGCAGCGCCCAGGGAATATATGGCTACACCTTC	CASSAQGIYGYTF
-	-	TRBV6-6	TRBJ1-5	TGTGCCAGCAGTTACTCAGGGGCGCCCGGTCAGCCCCAGCATTTT	CASSYSGAPGQPQHF
few	-	TRBV18	TRBJ2-7	TGTGCCAGCTCACCATCCGGGGGCGCGTCCGAGCAGTACTTC	CASSPSGGASEQYF
-	-	TRBV7-6	TRBJ2-2	TGTGCCAGCACCCCTAGACCGGGCGGGGAGCTGTTTTTT	CASTPRPGGELFF
-	TRBD1	TRBV5-6	TRBJ2-7	TGTGCCAGCAGCCTGGACCGGGGACAGGGAGTGGAGCAGTACTTC	CASSLDRGQGVEQYF
-	-	TRBV5-1	TRBJ2-3	TGCGCCAGCAGCTTGGTGGCCCCCTCGCGCGGTGGGGATACGCAGTATTTT	CASSLVAPSRGGDTQYF
-	-	TRBV20-1	TRBJ2-3	TGCAGTGCCCAGGCGGATACGCAGTATTTT	CSAQADTQYF
-	-	TRBV5-4	TRBJ2-7	TGTGCCAGCGGACAGAGGGACGCCCCCTACGAGCAGTACTTC	CASGQRDAPYEQYF
-	-	TRBV15	TRBJ2-5	TGTGCCACCAGCAAGGACTTTCAAGAGACCCAGTACTTC	CATSKDFQETQYF
few	-	TRBV5-1	TRBJ2-7	TGCGCCAGCAGCTTGGTCGGGGGGCGGGGATCCTACGAGCAGTACTTC	CASSLVGGRGSYEQYF
few	TRBD1	TRBV6-6	TRBJ1-5	TGTGCCAGCAGCCAACAGGGGAGTGATCATCAGCCCCAGCATTTT	CASSQQGSDHQPQHF
-	-	TRBV4-2	TRBJ1-1	TGTGCCAGCAGCCAAGTGTTTGGGGGCTTTCTAAAGAACACTGAAGCTTTCTTT	CASSQVFGGFLKNTEAFF
-	-	TRBV6-1	TRBJ2-2	TGTGCCACCGGACTATCGAACACCGGGGAGCTGTTTTTT	CATGLSNTGELFF
-	-	TRBV6-1	TRBJ1-1	TGTGCCAGCAGTGAAGTACATCAGAACACTGAAGCTTTCTTT	CASSEVHQNTEAFF
-	-	TRBV7-2	TRBJ1-1	TGTGCCAGCAGCTTCGGGGGGCCTAACACTGAAGCTTTCTTT	CASSFGGPNTEAFF
-	-	TRBV5-1	TRBJ2-3	TGCGCCAGCAGCCCCTACTCAACTAGTGGAGGATCAGATACGCAGTATTTT	CASSPYSTSGGSDTQYF
-	-	TRBV19	TRBJ2-3	TGTGCCAGTAGTATGACAAGGGATATCACAGATACGCAGTATTTT	CASSMTRDITDTQYF
-	TRBD2	TRBV14	TRBJ2-1	TGTGCCAGCAGCCCTCTTGGCCGGGCTAGCGGGAGTGATGACAATGAGCAGTTCTTC	CASSPLGRASGSDDNEQFF